The rows below give T cell receptor beta chains drawn from one sample of a study of Tregs in tolerant kidney transplant recipients. TCRdb's copy holds only in-frame clones and misses some; the assay was immunoSEQ multiplex PCR. Among fewer than 100,000 clones listed, 93% were seen once. The sample in question was CD4+ T cells from blood, obtained before the transplant. The receptors shown here come from a human donor who received a combined kidney and bone marrow transplant. CDR3s include the opening cysteine and the closing phenylalanine or tryptophan. Each record gives: J gene, V gene, clone size, D gene, CDR3 protein, CDR3 DNA. D genes are given only for firm matches. Size is omitted from some rows. Given values are once, few, many or a class for expanded clones.

TRBJ1-1	TRBV10-3	.	TRBD1	CAIRGQENTEAFF	TGTGCCATCCGCGGACAGGAGAACACTGAAGCTTTCTTT
TRBJ2-1	TRBV5-1	.	TRBD2	CASSLDGGGSYNEQFF	TGCGCCAGCAGCTTGGACGGGGGAGGGTCCTACAATGAGCAGTTCTTC
TRBJ2-1	TRBV2	.	TRBD2	CASSLAGRDNEQFF	TGTGCCAGCAGCCTAGCGGGACGTGACAATGAGCAGTTCTTC
TRBJ2-7	TRBV4-3	.	TRBD1	CASSHGQGQYEQYF	TGCGCCAGCAGCCATGGACAGGGGCAATACGAGCAGTACTTC
TRBJ2-2	TRBV4-3	.	TRBD2	CASSHRLATDKAGELFF	TGCGCCAGCAGCCACCGACTAGCGACTGACAAGGCGGGGGAGCTGTTTTTT
TRBJ2-7	TRBV2	.	.	CASRQGPYEQYF	TGTGCCAGCAGACAGGGCCCCTACGAGCAGTACTTC
TRBJ1-6	TRBV5-6	once	.	CASSPMTGFGISPLHF	TGTGCCAGCAGCCCGATGACAGGTTTTGGTATTTCCCCCCTCCACTTT
TRBJ2-1	TRBV6-5	.	.	CASSYRRGANNEQFF	TGTGCCAGCAGTTACCGGCGGGGAGCCAACAATGAGCAGTTCTTC
TRBJ2-3	TRBV5-4	.	.	CASSRSGSTDTQYF	TGTGCCAGCAGCCGAAGCGGAAGCACAGATACGCAGTATTTT
TRBJ1-2	TRBV5-1	.	TRBD1	CASSSPRTGNYGYTF	TGCGCCAGCAGCTCGCCCAGGACAGGGAACTATGGCTACACCTTC
TRBJ2-1	TRBV18	.	TRBD2	CASSLAGLGYEQFF	TGTGCCAGCTCTCTAGCGGGCCTCGGCTATGAGCAGTTCTTC
TRBJ2-3	TRBV12-5	.	.	CASGLVRDTQYF	TGTGCTAGTGGTTTGGTGCGAGATACGCAGTATTTT
TRBJ2-1	TRBV4-1	once	TRBD2	CASSQDSGGVSSYNEQFF	TGCGCCAGCAGCCAAGATAGTGGGGGGGTGAGCTCCTACAATGAGCAGTTCTTC
TRBJ1-5	TRBV10-2	.	TRBD1	CASRTTGSSGQPQHF	TGCGCCAGCAGGACGACAGGGAGCTCGGGCCAGCCCCAGCATTTT
TRBJ2-1	TRBV5-8	.	.	CASSLVMRDNEQFF	TGTGCCAGCAGCTTGGTGATGCGGGATAATGAGCAGTTCTTC
TRBJ1-2	TRBV14	.	TRBD1	CASSRDSNNYGYTF	TGTGCCAGCAGCCGGGACAGCAATAACTATGGCTACACCTTC
TRBJ1-4	TRBV2	.	.	CASSDRRGTNEKLFF	TGTGCCAGCAGTGACAGAAGAGGAACTAATGAAAAACTGTTTTTT
TRBJ2-5	TRBV12-5	.	TRBD2	CASGLGTSGGETQYF	TGTGCTAGTGGTTTGGGGACTAGCGGAGGGGAGACCCAGTACTTC
TRBJ2-3	TRBV7-3	.	TRBD2	CASSSGLAGAADTQYF	TGTGCCAGCAGCTCCGGACTAGCGGGAGCCGCAGATACGCAGTATTTT
TRBJ2-1	TRBV5-1	.	.	CASSFRVGGAGGEQFF	TGCGCCAGCAGCTTCCGGGTCGGCGGGGCCGGAGGTGAGCAGTTCTTC
TRBJ2-7	TRBV6-5	.	.	CASSYSRGSYEQYF	TGTGCCAGCAGTTACTCGAGAGGGTCCTACGAGCAGTACTTC
TRBJ2-5	TRBV4-2	.	.	CASSQDYSSSKTQYF	TGTGCCAGCAGCCAAGATTATTCTAGCTCGAAGACCCAGTACTTC
TRBJ2-5	TRBV25-1	.	.	CASSAEPDRPPQYF	TGTGCCAGCAGTGCAGAGCCCGACAGGCCACCCCAGTACTTC
TRBJ2-7	TRBV5-1	.	.	CASSLVNGDEQYF	TGCGCCAGCAGCTTGGTTAACGGGGACGAGCAGTACTTC
TRBJ2-7	TRBV18	.	TRBD2	CASSPGFSGGEQYF	TGTGCCAGCTCACCGGGCTTCAGCGGGGGCGAGCAGTACTTC
TRBJ1-1	TRBV5-1	.	TRBD1	CASSLQGFKAFF	TGCGCCAGCAGTCTACAGGGGTTCAAAGCTTTCTTT
TRBJ2-7	TRBV6-1	.	TRBD2	CASTALAGPYEQYF	TGTGCCAGCACGGCACTAGCGGGTCCCTACGAGCAGTACTTC
TRBJ2-2	TRBV6-1	.	TRBD1	CASSDRGRHTGELFF	TGTGCCAGCAGCGACAGGGGGCGGCACACCGGGGAGCTGTTTTTT
TRBJ2-7	TRBV5-1	once	TRBD1	CASSLPGGFYEQYF	TGCGCCAGCAGCTTGCCAGGGGGCTTCTACGAGCAGTACTTC
TRBJ1-5	TRBV25-1	.	.	CASSDTRHLGSPQHF	TGTGCCAGCAGTGACACTCGACACTTAGGCAGTCCCCAGCATTTT